The 30 T cell receptor beta chains reported below all come from one sample, sequenced in a study of control samples from healthy donors and cancer patients (dated by TCRdb to about 2020). Libraries were built with the immunoSEQ multiplex PCR assay. This is the immuneACCESS table as TCRdb keeps it, with only in-frame sequences that have V and J called. A part of the clones is gone; compared with another copy, unresolved V genes explain less than half, and the rest is unexplained. Present in this sample are about 180,000 clones, around 94% of which were seen just once. 1.2% to 1.5% of the sample comes from the top ten. The sequenced sample consisted of blood. The receptors derive from a man aged 30 to 39 in good health.

The sample holds a few counts of this clone. The CDR3 DNA reads TGCGCCAGCAGAATGGAGGCCAGGGCTGGAAACACCATATATTTT. The encoded protein is CASRMEARAGNTIYF. The chain joins TRBV5-1 to TRBJ1-3; D possibly corresponds to TRBD1 (5 bases). V was clipped by 5 bases and J by 2 bases, with 14 bases between them. The length of the CDR3 is 15 residues. Germline V gives CDR1 SGHRS, CDR2 YFSETQ.

The J gene is TRBJ2-1, the V gene TRBV5-4; no definite D call. Germline V gene sequence: CDR1 SGHNT, CDR2 YYREEE (reference sequence). V gave up 4 bases and J gave up 8 bases, with 10 bases separating them. There are 12 residues in the CDR3. CDR3 loop: CASSIVGDEQFF. CDR3 DNA: TGTGCCAGCAGCATCGTAGGCGATGAGCAGTTCTTC.

The chain joins TRBV27 to TRBJ2-5, with 9 positions matching TRBD1. Germline CDR1 is MNHEY and CDR2 is SMNVEV (reference sequence). The CDR3 extends over 17 amino acids. V gave up 6 bases and J gave up 5 bases; unmatched junction bases: 16. The CDR3 region is CASSLRSRDRAWETQYF. In nucleotides, the CDR3 is TGTGCCAGCAGCTTGCGATCCCGGGACAGGGCTTGGGAGACCCAGTACTTC.

V gene TRBV7-9 combines with J gene TRBJ2-1; 9 nucleotides line up with TRBD2. V was clipped by 1 base and J by 4 bases; unmatched bases: 8. From germline, CDR1 is SEHNR and CDR2 FQNEAQ (reference sequence). This CDR3 has 17 amino acids. This CDR3 is CASSLDLGTSFYNEQFF. The CDR3 DNA reads TGTGCCAGCAGCTTAGATCTCGGGACTAGCTTTTACAATGAGCAGTTCTTC.

Concerning this clone itself: The junction differs from germline at one of its ends, possibly a read error. Other DNA sequences within the sample encode an identical CDR3. This chain links TRBV9 with TRBJ2-1, with 8 positions matching TRBD2. The CDR3 is made up of 15 amino acids. The germline V gene has CDR1 SGDLS and CDR2 YYNGEE. The CDR3 loop is CASSERGTRAYEQFF. In DNA, the CDR3 is TGTGCCAGCAGTGAGCGGGGGACACGCGCGTATGAACAGTTCTTC.

This clone has only a few counts. The chain has TRBV5-1 and TRBJ1-6; the D is unclear. V was pared by 4 bases and J by 8 bases, with 13 bases between. Germline V CDR1 and CDR2: SGHRS, YFSETQ. The length of the CDR3 is 14 residues. CDR3 DNA sequence: TGCGCCAGCAGCCCCAAGGGTGGGGATTCACCCCTCCACTTT. It is translated as CASSPKGGDSPLHF.

The rearrangement links TRBV27 to TRBJ2-3; the D gene is possibly TRBD1 (6 bases). This CDR3 is 13 amino acids long. Per germline, CDR1 MNHEY and CDR2 SMNVEV (reference sequence). V gave up 5 bases and J gave up 3 bases, with 9 bases separating them. The CDR3 sequence is CASSPGTTDTQYF. CDR3 DNA sequence: TGTGCCAGCAGTCCGGGGACAACAGATACGCAGTATTTT.

This chain joins TRBV25-1 and TRBJ1-5; perhaps TRBD1 as D (5 bases). The V end lost 6 bases, the J end lost 2 bases, and 17 bases lay between the germline ends. The CDR3 is made up of 16 amino acids. Germline CDR1 reads MGHDK; CDR2 reads SYGVNS. The CDR3: CASSVRGKTGNQPQHF. CDR3 nucleotides: TGTGCCAGCAGCGTGCGGGGGAAGACTGGCAATCAGCCCCAGCATTTT.

This clone was detected only once. V usage is TRBV7-3 and J usage is TRBJ2-2, with unresolved D. The germline V and J ends were trimmed by 5 bases and 5 bases, with 12 bases remaining between them. Germline-derived CDR1 and CDR2 are SGHTA and FQGTGA. The CDR3 extends over 14 amino acids. The CDR3 DNA is TGTGCCAGCAGCCCTGTTGGGGAAACCGGGGAGCTGTTTTTT. This encodes CASSPVGETGELFF.

The CDR3 DNA sequence: TGTGCCAGCAGTGAAGGGGGGGAGACCCAGTACTTC. Its protein is CASSEGGETQYF. V gene TRBV2 combines with J gene TRBJ2-5; possibly TRBD1 or TRBD2 for D (5 bases each). The CDR3 covers 12 residues. V gave up 1 base and J gave up 5 bases, with 5 bases separating them. Germline values: CDR1 SNHLY, CDR2 FYNNEI.

The chain links TRBV27 to TRBJ2-3, with D unclear. This CDR3 has 13 residues. The V gene's germline CDR1 is MNHEY and CDR2 SMNVEV (reference sequence). Trimming pared 0 bases from V and 0 bases from J, leaving 1 base between. CDR3 sequence: CASSLSSTDTQYF. The CDR3 coding sequence is TGTGCCAGCAGTTTATCTAGCACAGATACGCAGTATTTT.

The rearrangement uses TRBV27 and TRBJ2-2; 10 bases line up with TRBD1. Germline V CDR1 and CDR2: MNHEY, SMNVEV (reference sequence). The V and J ends lost 11 bases and 7 bases, in that order; junction bases with no gene match: 7. The CDR3 length is 13 residues. The CDR3 is CAAGTGVGGELFF. The CDR3 DNA follows: TGTGCCGCCGGGACAGGGGTCGGCGGGGAGCTGTTTTTT.

J is TRBJ2-7 and V is TRBV25-1; D gene uncertain. The CDR3 is 14 residues long. Germline V CDR1 and CDR2: MGHDK, SYGVNS. The V end lost 1 base, the J end lost 3 bases, and 10 bases lay between the germline ends. The CDR3 is CASSELLDGYEQYF. CDR3 in DNA: TGTGCCAGCAGTGAATTATTAGACGGCTACGAGCAGTACTTC.

This rearrangement joins TRBV6-2 or TRBV6-3 to TRBJ2-5, with 8 bases identical to TRBD1. The CDR3 is 16 amino acids. CDR1 is MNHEY and CDR2 is SVGEGT in the germline V gene. After removal of 0 bases from V and 4 bases from J, the junction contained 7 bases not matched to a gene. DNA of the CDR3: TGTGCCAGCAGTTACTCGGACAGGGCTAGGGGAGAGACCCAGTACTTC. Protein: CASSYSDRARGETQYF.

The J gene is TRBJ2-6, the V gene TRBV24-1; D is unclear. This CDR3 is built from 14 residues. CDR1 KGHDR and CDR2 SFDVKD come from the germline V gene. Trimming removed 5 bases at V and 0 bases at J, with 4 bases between. The CDR3 spells CATSAASGANVLTF. The CDR3 bases are TGTGCCACCAGTGCAGCCTCTGGGGCCAACGTCCTGACTTTC.

Remarks on this clone: This sample includes further DNA sequences coding for the same CDR3. This CDR3 is CAWSVRRDGYTF. In DNA form, the CDR3 reads TGTGCCTGGAGTGTACGGAGGGACGGCTACACCTTC. The gene calls are TRBV30 and TRBJ1-2; D may be TRBD1 (5 bases). V was cut by 0 bases and J by 8 bases, with 10 bases left in between. CDR1 is GTSNPN, CDR2 SVGIG, per germline (reference sequence). The CDR3 has 12 residues.

The gene calls are TRBV7-3 and TRBJ2-7; D might be TRBD1 (6 bases). Germline-derived CDR1 and CDR2 are SGHTA and FQGTGA. The CDR3 covers 15 residues. V lost 4 bases and J lost 5, with 18 bases in between. CDR3 loop: CASSSGASMVDEQYF. In DNA form, the CDR3 reads TGTGCCAGCAGCTCAGGGGCATCGATGGTGGACGAGCAGTACTTC.

V gene TRBV4-1 combines with J gene TRBJ2-7; D is unresolved. The V end lost 0 bases, the J end lost 3 bases, and 6 bases lay between the germline ends. Germline values: CDR1 MGHRA, CDR2 YSYEKL. This CDR3 is 13 amino acids long. For the CDR3, the DNA is TGCGCCAGCAGCCAAGATAGTCTCTACGAGCAGTACTTC. Protein: CASSQDSLYEQYF.

The rearrangement links TRBV30 to TRBJ1-2; D perhaps matches TRBD1 (5 bases). The V and J ends lost 4 bases and 2 bases respectively, with 11 bases between them. The germline gives CDR1 GTSNPN, CDR2 SVGIG (reference sequence). CDR3 length: 13 amino acids. CDR3 loop: CAWIQAGNYGYTF. The CDR3 DNA is TGTGCCTGGATTCAGGCAGGGAACTATGGCTACACCTTC.

The chain links TRBV7-2 to TRBJ2-5; no firm D call. Germline CDR1 reads SGHTA; CDR2 reads FQGNSA. The V gene lost 3 bases and the J gene lost 5 bases, with 13 bases spanning the gap. CDR3 size: 14 residues. The CDR3 DNA is TGTGCCAGCAGCTTGGACCCCATGGCGGAGACCCAGTACTTC. This gives the protein CASSLDPMAETQYF.

The chain couples TRBV27 to TRBJ1-1; D possibly corresponds to TRBD1 (5 bases). This CDR3 comprises 15 residues. CDR1 and CDR2 (germline): MNHEY, SMNVEV (reference sequence). V gave up 5 bases and J gave up 0 bases, with 13 bases separating them. CDR3 residues: CASSPMGRLNTEAFF. The CDR3 region has the DNA TGTGCCAGCAGTCCGATGGGGCGGTTGAACACTGAAGCTTTCTTT.

This chain uses TRBV11-3 with TRBJ2-7; D is unclear. Germline CDR1 is SGHNT and CDR2 is YENEEA. V lost 0 bases, J lost 3 bases, and 12 bases lay in between. This CDR3 contains 15 residues. DNA of the CDR3: TGTGCCAGCAGCTTAGATCTAAACAGATACTACGAGCAGTACTTC. It codes for CASSLDLNRYYEQYF.

V gene TRBV11-2 combines with J gene TRBJ1-6, with unresolved D. Trimming removed 0 bases at V and 8 bases at J, with 11 bases between. The CDR3 runs 15 residues. CDR1 and CDR2 from the germline V gene are SGHAT and FQNNGV. This CDR3 reads CASSLDLEGDSPLHF. CDR3 sequence (DNA): TGTGCCAGCAGCTTAGATCTGGAGGGAGATTCACCCCTCCACTTT.

This clone has a handful of counts. The J gene is TRBJ2-3, the V gene TRBV11-2; D is unresolved. This CDR3 contains 15 residues. Germline V lookup: CDR1 SGHAT, CDR2 FQNNGV. V was pared by 1 base and J by 3 bases, with 11 bases between. The DNA of the CDR3 is TGTGCCAGCAGCTTAGGAAGCATCCGAACAGATACGCAGTATTTT. Its translation: CASSLGSIRTDTQYF. Together with reference TRBV11-2 and TRBJ2-3, the CDR3 gives the full variable domain: EAGVAQSPRYKIIEKRQSVAFWCNPISGHATLYWYQQILGQGPKLLIQFQNNGVVDDSQLPKDRFSAERLKGVDSTLKIQPAKLEDSAVYLCASSLGSIRTDTQYFGPGTRLTVL.

This chain connects TRBV6-1 to TRBJ1-2, with 11 bases identical to TRBD1. CDR3 length: 15 amino acids. V dropped 1 base and J dropped 8; count of bases not matched to a gene: 6. Germline values: CDR1 MNHNS, CDR2 SASEGT. The CDR3 region is CASSEGTGGIGGYTF. The CDR3 DNA follows: TGTGCCAGCAGTGAAGGGACAGGGGGCATAGGGGGCTACACCTTC.

This chain uses TRBV24-1 with TRBJ2-1; perhaps TRBD1 as D (6 bases). The CDR3 is made up of 13 amino acids. CDR1 KGHDR and CDR2 SFDVKD come from the germline V gene. The germline V and J ends were trimmed by 7 bases and 0 bases, with 6 bases remaining between them. This CDR3 is CATRDSSYNEQFF. The CDR3, as DNA: TGTGCCACCAGGGACAGCTCCTACAATGAGCAGTTCTTC.

This sequence joins TRBV4-1 and TRBJ2-1; tentatively, D is TRBD1 (8 bases). The V and J ends lost 1 base and 4 bases respectively, with 17 bases between them. This CDR3 comprises 17 residues. The V gene's germline CDR1 is MGHRA and CDR2 YSYEKL. In DNA, the CDR3 is TGCGCCAGCAGCCAAGGGGGAGGGGGACAGGCTTACAATGAGCAGTTCTTC. Its translation is CASSQGGGGQAYNEQFF.

This rearrangement joins TRBV19 to TRBJ1-3; a weak D match, TRBD1 (5 bases). The germline V and J ends were trimmed by 8 bases and 4 bases, with 15 bases remaining between them. CDR1 and CDR2 (germline): LNHDA, SQIVND (reference sequence). The CDR3 length is 14 residues. The CDR3 loop reads CASSQQGGGNTIYF. Written as DNA, the CDR3 is TGTGCCAGTTCCCAGCAGGGTGGCGGAAACACCATATATTTT.

This rearrangement joins TRBV27 to TRBJ2-5; no reliable D call. V gave up 8 bases and J gave up 0 bases, with 13 bases separating them. CDR1 is MNHEY and CDR2 is SMNVEV in the germline V gene (reference sequence). This CDR3 is 14 amino acids long. The CDR3 reads CASRPRWDQETQYF. In DNA form, the CDR3 reads TGTGCCAGCCGTCCTCGCTGGGACCAAGAGACCCAGTACTTC.

The count of this clone is one. The chain carries TRBV10-2 and TRBJ2-7; unclear D gene. Germline V gene data show CDR1 as WSHSY and CDR2 as SAAADI. Trimming cost V 6 bases and J 1 base, with 7 bases left between them. This CDR3 spans 12 amino acids. CDR3 DNA sequence: TGCGCCAGCAGGTACAGTTCCTACGAGCAGTACTTC. Amino acid sequence: CASRYSSYEQYF.